This T cell receptor (beta chain) was obtained from a study of cytomegalovirus exposure and HLA in healthy donors. Study details: Approximately 81% of around 390 genotyped donors fell in the Caucasian-associated ancestry cluster.

The PCR employed 60 Vbeta primers together with 13 Jbeta primers. Produced via immunoSEQ multiplex PCR; TCRdb's table is partial and in-frame only. Of 170,000 or so clones in the sample, 80% to 85% were seen once. A remark on this clone: What it binds is not known.

Study-wide results and limits: Testing in vitro showed a few CMV-associated chains specific for CMV antigens. TRBV6-2, TRBV6-3 and some other V segments were unresolvable in 87-base-pair reads.

Germline-derived CDR1 and CDR2 are MDHEN and SYDVKM. V was cut by 2 bases and J by 4 bases, with 11 bases left in between. This CDR3 has 14 amino acids. V is TRBV28 and J is TRBJ1-2; D gene ambiguous. The sample comprised PBMCs. The origin of this receptor is a boy aged 2 to 10 in good health and CMV-seronegative. In DNA, the CDR3 is TGTGCCAGCAGTTTAGTGGAGGGCGGCTATGGCTACACCTTC. Its protein product is CASSLVEGGYGYTF.